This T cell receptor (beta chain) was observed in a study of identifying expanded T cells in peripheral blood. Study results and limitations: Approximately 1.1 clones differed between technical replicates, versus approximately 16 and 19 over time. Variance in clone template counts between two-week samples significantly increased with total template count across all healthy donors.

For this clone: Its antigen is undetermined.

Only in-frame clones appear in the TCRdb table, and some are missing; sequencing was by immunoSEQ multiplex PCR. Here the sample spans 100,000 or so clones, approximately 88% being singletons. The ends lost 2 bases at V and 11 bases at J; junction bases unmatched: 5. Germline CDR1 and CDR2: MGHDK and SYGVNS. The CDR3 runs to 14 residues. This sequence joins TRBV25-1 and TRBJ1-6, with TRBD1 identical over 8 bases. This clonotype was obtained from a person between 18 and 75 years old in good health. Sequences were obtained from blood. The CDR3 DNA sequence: TGTGCCAGCAGTGAAACAGGGGGTGGGGCACCCCTCCACTTT. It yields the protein CASSETGGGAPLHF.